What follows are 29 T cell receptor beta chains derived from one specimen sequenced in a study of control samples from healthy donors and cancer patients. Assay used: immunoSEQ multiplex PCR; TCRdb lists only in-frame clones, some missing. The sample includes about 69,000 clones, approximately 89% seen only once; the top ten take over 15%. The material sequenced was PBMCs. The receptors here all came from a man in his fifties or sixties with lung cancer.

This chain connects TRBV9 to TRBJ1-2; 8 bases fit TRBD1. V trimming: 3 bases; J trimming: 7 bases; junction bases outside the gene matches: 11. There are 15 residues in the CDR3. The germline V gene has CDR1 SGDLS and CDR2 YYNGEE. The CDR3 nucleotides are TGTGCCAGCAGCGGAAACGACAGGGGTTTAGGTGGCTACACCTTC. Protein product: CASSGNDRGLGGYTF.

The chain recombines TRBV9 with TRBJ1-4; possibly TRBD1 for D (5 bases). Deletions cut 1 base from V and 0 bases from J, with 7 bases between. The CDR3 length is 15 residues. Per germline, CDR1 SGDLS and CDR2 YYNGEE. This CDR3 is CASSVTGATNEKLFF. The CDR3 DNA follows: TGTGCCAGCAGCGTAACGGGGGCAACTAATGAAAAACTGTTTTTT.

The V gene is TRBV13, the J gene TRBJ1-4; D gene unclear. Trimming shortened V by 3 bases and J by 7 bases, and 9 bases separated the two germline ends. This CDR3 is built from 13 residues. Looked up from germline, CDR1 is PRHDT and CDR2 is FYEKMQ (reference sequence). CDR3 in amino acids: CASSFGGGEKLFF. As DNA, the CDR3 is TGTGCCAGCAGCTTCGGTGGAGGTGAAAAACTGTTTTTT.

The chain is built from TRBV11-2 and TRBJ2-2; D perhaps matches TRBD1 (5 bases). V lost 3 bases to trimming and J lost 4 bases, with 12 bases between them. CDR1 and CDR2 from the germline V gene are SGHAT and FQNNGV. The CDR3 is made up of 15 amino acids. For the CDR3, the DNA is TGTGCCAGCAGCTTGCAGGGCCAGCCCACCGGGGAGCTGTTTTTT. Protein: CASSLQGQPTGELFF. The complete variable domain, with remaining parts taken from reference TRBV11-2 and TRBJ2-2, reads EAGVAQSPRYKIIEKRQSVAFWCNPISGHATLYWYQQILGQGPKLLIQFQNNGVVDDSQLPKDRFSAERLKGVDSTLKIQPAKLEDSAVYLCASSLQGQPTGELFFGEGSRLTVL.

V usage is TRBV10-3 and J usage is TRBJ2-1; unclear D gene. CDR1 is ENHRY, CDR2 SYGVKD, per germline. V was cut by 3 bases and J by 5 bases, with 17 bases left in between. The CDR3 has 16 residues. CDR3 sequence (DNA): TGTGCCATCAGTGAATATTCCGCCTCTTCGGACAATGAGCAGTTCTTC. Amino acid sequence: CAISEYSASSDNEQFF.

V usage is TRBV5-1 and J usage is TRBJ2-5, with D tentatively TRBD2 (6 bases). Germline-derived CDR1 and CDR2 are SGHRS and YFSETQ. This CDR3 spans 19 amino acids. The ends were cut back, 4 bases at V and 3 bases at J, with 28 bases in the middle. This CDR3 is CASSRINPDSGTYEETQYF. The CDR3 nucleotides read TGCGCCAGCAGCCGGATTAACCCAGACTCCGGGACTTATGAAGAGACCCAGTACTTC. The entire variable domain, with the rest obtained from reference TRBV5-1 and TRBJ2-5, is as follows: KAGVTQTPRYLIKTRGQQVTLSCSPISGHRSVSWYQQTPGQGLQFLFEYFSETQRNKGNFPGRFSGRQFSNSRSEMNVSTLELGDSALYLCASSRINPDSGTYEETQYFGPGTRLLVL.

V gene TRBV3-1 (or the pseudogene TRBV3-2) combines with J gene TRBJ1-6, with D tentatively TRBD1 (6 bases). The CDR3 loop spans 14 amino acids. Trimming removed 4 bases at V and 9 bases at J, with 13 bases between. Germline CDR1 and CDR2: LGHDT and YNNKEL (reference sequence). CDR3 loop: CASSPQGIASPLHF. CDR3 coding DNA: TGTGCCAGCAGCCCACAGGGTATCGCTTCACCCCTCCACTTT.

This clone has a single count. One end of the junction does not line up with germline, which may come from a read error. V and J are TRBV20-1 and TRBJ1-3, with D unclear. The CDR3 has 11 amino acids. From germline, CDR1 is DFQATT and CDR2 SNEGSKA (reference sequence). Here the CDR3 DNA reads TGCAGTGCCTACCAACCGACGGAATGGGATTTT. Protein: CSAYQPTEWDF.

The V and J genes are TRBV30 and TRBJ2-3; TRBD1 agrees at 12 bases. The junction had 5 bases not matched to a gene; V was cut back by 3 bases and J by 4 bases. Per the germline V gene, CDR1 is GTSNPN and CDR2 is SVGIG (reference sequence). CDR3 length: 15 residues. The CDR3 region is CAWREGQGASDTQYF. The DNA for the CDR3 is TGTGCCTGGAGGGAGGGACAGGGGGCTTCAGATACGCAGTATTTT.

The chain uses TRBV3-1 (or the pseudogene TRBV3-2) and TRBJ1-3; D not resolved. This CDR3 is 13 amino acids long. The germline gives CDR1 LGHDT, CDR2 YNNKEL (reference sequence). V was clipped by 0 bases and J by 8 bases, with 8 bases between them. This CDR3 reads CASSQDFGHTIYF. The CDR3 bases are TGTGCCAGCAGCCAAGATTTCGGGCACACCATATATTTT.

The chain couples TRBV14 to TRBJ2-1; no clear D. The CDR3 runs 14 residues. Trimming shortened V by 0 bases and J by 8 bases, and 11 bases separated the two germline ends. Germline CDR1 SGHDN, CDR2 FVKESK. The CDR3 region is CASSQELRVDEQFF. Written as DNA, the CDR3 is TGTGCCAGCAGCCAAGAACTAAGAGTGGATGAGCAGTTCTTC.

This chain connects TRBV7-2 to TRBJ2-1; D call uncertain. CDR1 SGHTA and CDR2 FQGNSA come from the germline V gene. CDR3 length: 15 residues. V lost 5 bases and J lost 1, with 12 bases in between. CDR3 nucleotide sequence: TGTGCCAGCAGCCCCCAAGGGTTATCCTACAATGAGCAGTTCTTC. Its translation is CASSPQGLSYNEQFF.

This sequence joins TRBV3-1 (or the pseudogene TRBV3-2) and TRBJ2-2; 9 bases are shared with TRBD2. Germline assignment: CDR1 LGHDT and CDR2 YNNKEL (reference sequence). V dropped 0 bases and J dropped 7; count of bases not matched to a gene: 12. CDR3 size: 18 residues. The CDR3 here is CASSQEGRWRGGLGELFF. The CDR3 DNA is TGTGCCAGCAGCCAAGAGGGAAGGTGGCGGGGGGGCCTCGGGGAGCTGTTTTTT.

The chain links TRBV2 to TRBJ2-7; the D is unclear. Germline CDR1 and CDR2: SNHLY and FYNNEI. The V and J ends lost 3 bases and 9 bases respectively, with 12 bases between them. The CDR3 covers 12 residues. The CDR3 DNA is TGTGCCAGCAGTGATGACGCTTTAGGGCAGTACTTC. This sequence encodes CASSDDALGQYF.

This sequence joins TRBV3-1 (or the pseudogene TRBV3-2) and TRBJ1-5; TRBD1 agrees at 9 bases. Unmatched junction bases numbered 8, after V lost 3 bases and J lost 8 bases. The CDR3 sequence is 15 residues long. Per the germline V gene, CDR1 is LGHDT and CDR2 is YNNKEL (reference sequence). The CDR3 here is CASSQARDREEPQHF. DNA for the CDR3: TGTGCCAGCAGCCAGGCCCGGGACAGGGAAGAGCCCCAGCATTTT.

J is TRBJ2-2 and V is TRBV5-5, with 10 bases aligning to TRBD2. The germline CDR1 and CDR2 sequences are SGHKS and YYEKEE (reference sequence). Trimming cost V 4 bases and J 7 bases; bases outside gene matches: 13. CDR3 length equals 17 residues. Written as DNA, the CDR3 is TGTGCCAGCAGCGGAAGCGGGGGGGCCGGTTGGGTCGGGGAGCTGTTTTTT. This translates into CASSGSGGAGWVGELFF.

The chain employs TRBV2 and TRBJ2-2; the D is unclear. V lost 5 bases, J lost 0 bases, and 13 bases lay in between. The CDR3 contains 16 residues. Germline-derived CDR1 and CDR2 are SNHLY and FYNNEI. CDR3 DNA sequence: TGTGCCAGCAGTTACCCCCCCCGTCCGAACACCGGGGAGCTGTTTTTT. It yields the protein CASSYPPRPNTGELFF.

V gene TRBV11-2 combines with J gene TRBJ2-2; 10 bases are shared with TRBD2. The CDR3 extends over 15 amino acids. Losses at the gene ends were 5 bases for V and 2 bases for J; bases not matched to a gene: 2. Germline lookup yields CDR1 SGHAT and CDR2 FQNNGV. The CDR3 nucleotides are TGTGCCAGCAGCAGGACTAGCGGAAACACCGGGGAGCTGTTTTTT. This gives the protein CASSRTSGNTGELFF.

In the case of this clone: One end of the junction is discordant with germline, which a read error may explain. The gene calls are TRBV30 and TRBJ1-2, with 9 bases that match TRBD1. Germline V CDR1 and CDR2: GTSNPN, SVGIG (reference sequence). This CDR3 spans 13 amino acids. The CDR3 DNA is TGTGCCTGGGGGACCGGGACAGGGTATGACTACACCTTC. It is translated as CAWGTGTGYDYTF.

This chain links TRBV20-1 with TRBJ2-1; D ambiguous. Germline-derived CDR1 and CDR2 are DFQATT and SNEGSKA (reference sequence). CDR3 size: 14 residues. The V end was cut by 3 bases, the J end by 6 bases, with 15 bases between. The CDR3 DNA reads TGCAGTGCTAGTACAACCGTAAAAGTCAATGAGCAGTTCTTC. This codes for CSASTTVKVNEQFF.

V is TRBV7-2 and J is TRBJ2-5; TRBD1 matches at 8 bases. V lost 4 bases, J lost 6 bases, and 4 bases stayed unmatched. The CDR3 runs 13 residues. The germline V gene has CDR1 SGHTA and CDR2 FQGNSA. Here the CDR3 DNA reads TGTGCCAGCAGCTCCGGGACAGGAAAGACCCAGTACTTC. Protein: CASSSGTGKTQYF.

The CDR3 coding sequence is TGTGCCAGCAGCTTAACCGGGACATCTAACTATGGCTACACCTTC. Its translation: CASSLTGTSNYGYTF. This chain joins TRBV7-9 and TRBJ1-2; D possibly corresponds to TRBD1 (6 bases). Trimming cost V 2 bases and J 0 bases, with 10 bases left between them. The CDR3 extends over 15 amino acids. Germline CDR1 reads SEHNR; CDR2 reads FQNEAQ (reference sequence).

V is TRBV21-1 and J is TRBJ2-7; TRBD1, the table's D call, lacks a check against the DNA. TRBV21-1 is described as a pseudogene. The CDR3 contains 13 residues. The CDR3 nucleotides read TGTGCCAGCAGGCAGGGGAAGTCCTACGAGCAGTACTTC. It translates to CASRQGKSYEQYF.

J is TRBJ2-5 and V is TRBV15; D is possibly TRBD2 (5 bases). The V gene lost 0 bases and the J gene lost 1 base, with 9 bases spanning the gap. The germline V gene has CDR1 LNHNV and CDR2 YYDKDF (reference sequence). This CDR3 is 15 amino acids long. CDR3 nucleotides: TGTGCCACCAGCAGAGATGCGGGCTTCCAAGAGACCCAGTACTTC. Amino acids: CATSRDAGFQETQYF.

This sequence joins TRBV10-2 and TRBJ1-1; D remains ambiguous. Trimming pared 4 bases from V and 4 bases from J, leaving 4 bases between. The CDR3 extends over 11 amino acids. Germline loops: CDR1 WSHSY, CDR2 SAAADI. This CDR3 reads CASSAATEAFF. CDR3 nucleotide sequence: TGCGCCAGCAGTGCCGCCACTGAAGCTTTCTTT.

The chain is built from TRBV7-2 and TRBJ1-5, with a tentative D call TRBD1 (6 bases). The germline V and J ends were trimmed by 2 bases and 7 bases, with 12 bases remaining between them. In germline, CDR1 is SGHTA, CDR2 FQGNSA. The CDR3 spans 14 residues. Written as DNA, the CDR3 is TGTGCCAGCAGCTTATTGGGGGGCGTCCAGCCCCAGCATTTT. It specifies CASSLLGGVQPQHF.

V gene TRBV2 combines with J gene TRBJ1-6; possibly TRBD1 for D (5 bases). V was trimmed by 2 bases and J by 7 bases, leaving 9 bases between them. CDR3 length: 14 residues. The V gene's germline CDR1 is SNHLY and CDR2 FYNNEI. The CDR3 nucleotides read TGTGCCAGCAGTGAATGGGGGAGGAATTCACCCCTCCACTTT. Encoded protein: CASSEWGRNSPLHF.

The rearrangement uses TRBV19 and TRBJ2-1, with TRBD2 matching 9 bases. With V trimmed by 9 bases and J by 5 bases, 11 bases remained unmatched. The CDR3 extends over 15 amino acids. Germline V gene data show CDR1 as LNHDA and CDR2 as SQIVND (reference sequence). In DNA form, the CDR3 reads TGTGCCAGCACTGAGCGGGGGGCTCTAAACAATGAGCAGTTCTTC. Its translation is CASTERGALNNEQFF.

The V gene is TRBV18, the J gene TRBJ1-5, with 7 bases lining up with TRBD1. V gave up 4 bases and J gave up 7 bases; unmatched junction bases: 16. The CDR3 extends over 17 amino acids. The germline CDR1 and CDR2 sequences are KGHSH and LQKENI. The CDR3 loop is CASSQTHGTESLQPQHF. CDR3 nucleotide sequence: TGTGCCAGCTCACAGACACACGGGACAGAAAGTCTCCAGCCCCAGCATTTT.